A single sample gave rise to the 6 T cell receptor beta chains below, sequenced in a study of T cell responses to AZD1222 COVID-19 vaccine. Using immunoSEQ multiplex PCR, the repertoire was profiled, and TCRdb retains in-frame clones only, with some absent. The sample lists more than 45,000 clones; 70% to 85% were seen once. The sequences come from peripheral blood, collected on day 0 of AZD1222 vaccination. Receptor source: an adult in good health.

The J gene is TRBJ2-5, the V gene TRBV6-8, with 14 nucleotides matching TRBD2. Unmatched junction bases numbered 7, after V lost 4 bases and J lost 0 bases. CDR1 MNHGY and CDR2 SAAAGT come from the germline V gene. CDR3 length: 18 residues. CDR3 nucleotides: TGTGCCAGCAGTTCGGGACTAGCGGGAGACCTGTACCAAGAGACCCAGTACTTC. It specifies CASSSGLAGDLYQETQYF.

This sequence joins TRBV18 and TRBJ1-2; D remains ambiguous. In germline, CDR1 is KGHSH, CDR2 LQKENI. Trimming removed 4 bases from V and 8 bases from J, with 8 bases in between. There are 11 residues in the CDR3. CDR3 in amino acids: CASSRDRGYTF. As DNA, the CDR3 is TGTGCCAGCTCACGAGACCGGGGCTACACCTTC.

Written as DNA, the CDR3 is TGTGCTAGTCTTAGGGGCGGGGAGAACATTCAGTACTTC. This encodes CASLRGGENIQYF. The rearrangement links TRBV12-5 to TRBJ2-4; TRBD2 is a possible D gene (6 bases). The germline V and J ends were trimmed by 8 bases and 7 bases, with 15 bases remaining between them. This CDR3 has 13 amino acids. Germline V gene data show CDR1 as LGHNT and CDR2 as FRNRAP.

The V call is TRBV9, the J call TRBJ2-1; 12 positions agree with TRBD2. This CDR3 is 21 amino acids long. Germline V gene lookup returns CDR1 SGDLS and CDR2 YYNGEE. Trimming took 2 bases from V and 7 from J; bases not matched to a gene: 22. This chain's CDR3 is CASSVTLPGLAGGDFRNEQFF. CDR3 coding DNA: TGTGCCAGCAGCGTGACCCTCCCGGGGCTAGCGGGAGGGGATTTTAGGAATGAGCAGTTCTTC.

The rearrangement uses TRBV18 and TRBJ2-7, with a possible D match to TRBD2 (5 bases). V lost 5 bases to trimming and J lost 6 bases, with 20 bases between them. The CDR3 covers 15 residues. The germline gives CDR1 KGHSH, CDR2 LQKENI. The CDR3 sequence is CASSSPMRRPLEQYF. For the CDR3, the DNA is TGTGCCAGCTCATCCCCCATGCGGAGGCCTCTCGAGCAGTACTTC.

As for this clone: The junction departs from germline at one end; a sequencing error may be responsible. This chain uses TRBV12-3 or TRBV12-4 with TRBJ2-1; TRBD1 is a possible D gene (6 bases). The CDR3 is made up of 13 amino acids. CDR3 sequence (DNA): TGTGCCAGCAGGCCAACAGGGTACACTGAGCAGTTCTTC. This gives the protein CASRPTGYTEQFF.